In its sample, the clone carrying this T cell receptor (beta chain) was seen a few times. The entry originates in a study of regulatory T cells in long-lasting Graves disease. From germline, CDR1 is MGHRA and CDR2 YSYEKL. This CDR3 contains 15 residues. Trimming shortened V by 6 bases and J by 2 bases, and 17 bases separated the two germline ends. Time point reported: newly diagnosed GD, antithyroid drugs for less than 3 months. Scientists built the TCR library using RNA that was extracted from PBMCs. According to the study, TCR beta libraries were built with iRepertoire HTBI primers and CDR3-region Arm-PCR. TCRdb called the multiplex PCR reads again in MiXCR, with one record for every CDR3 protein. The sample has approximately 470,000 distinct CDR3 sequences; about 17% are singletons. Separately, the same data were catalogued under a study of T cells in Graves' hyperthyroidism and ophthalmopathy.

Here the sequenced sample was peripheral blood mononuclear cells (PBMCs), taken at new diagnosis, from a patient treated with antithyroid drugs. V usage is TRBV4-1 and J usage is TRBJ2-7; D perhaps matches TRBD1 (6 bases). The clonotype originates from a man aged 40-55 years with Graves disease. CDR3 region: CASRSIRDTTYEQYF. The CDR3 region has the DNA TGCGCCAGCAGGTCAATCCGGGACACCACCTACGAGCAGTACTTC.